This T cell receptor (beta chain) was identified in a study of neurological immune-mediated disorders (dated 2019 in TCRdb). General notes on the study: Among the approximately 35 multiple sclerosis patients, relapsing-remitting MS accounted for around 30 and secondary progressive MS accounted for 3. Peripheral blood TCR-beta repertoires from patients with HTLV-I-associated myelopathy (HAM/TSP), patients with multiple sclerosis, and healthy controls were compared in the study using UMI-based sequencing. The cohort included approximately 70 subjects: approximately 15 with HAM/TSP, roughly 35 with multiple sclerosis, and approximately 20 healthy controls. Alongside PBMC samples, the set of 106 TCR-beta libraries contained longitudinal samples, technical triplicates, and paired CD4+ and CD8+ T-cell subsets that had been sorted. General study outcomes and caveats: TCR clonal expansion was highest in HAM/TSP patients and lowest in MS patients, with MS patients falling below even healthy controls. No identical CDR3 amino acid sequences were shared among expanded clones across subjects, suggesting private TCR-beta repertoires in all groups. In phylogenetic analysis, the repertoires of 18 of 34 MS patients grouped into a cluster of related CDR3 sequences, which suggests a possible signature at the repertoire level. No clinical or MRI features were associated with the MS cluster, and the authors said that larger cohorts are needed.

The CDR3 runs 14 residues from the cysteine to the phenylalanine. Just CDR3 DNA is preserved here, 42 bases in frame from base 1. For this chain, trimming is 4 bases at the V end and 0 bases at the J end, and the number of junction bases without a gene match is 1. cDNA was synthesized by template-switch 5'RACE using a primer with a 10-nucleotide random unique molecular identifier that tagged each TCR transcript. Over 170 million TCR-beta sequences, covering 15-18 subjects, were produced in each sequencing run. The RNeasy kit was used to extract total RNA. Using the KAPA Real-time Library Amplification kit, TCR-beta VDJ regions were amplified with primers for the TCR constant region and the 5'RACE anchor. A first PCR added sample indexes and Illumina adaptors, and a second PCR then raised library yield. The roughly 650 bp TCR product was size-selected on a 2% E-gel SizeSelection system after Ampure bead purification. Library quality was checked on a Bioanalyzer, concentration was measured with Qubit, and libraries were quantified with the Kapa Library Quantification kit before pooling. Libraries were sequenced paired-end 2 x 150 bp on an Illumina HiSeq 2500. To increase sequence diversity, roughly 24-32% phiX was spiked into each library pool. Per the original workflow: Quality-filtered reads were processed with the UMI-based MiGEC pipeline, which removed over 85% of raw TCR sequences during error correction. VDJ genes were aligned to IMGT germline references, and each clonotype was defined by a unique CDR3 amino acid sequence together with V-J genes. Clonal expansion, Shannon diversity and CDR3 relatedness were evaluated with VDJtools (CalcPairwiseDistances, ClusterSamples), while phylogenetic trees were built in CLCbio workbench. Expanded clones were defined as having at least 8 unique UMIs, based on coefficient-of-variation modelling across technical triplicates. Using fastp at Q25 and MiXCR, TCRdb reprocessed the public reads and kept productive beta chains. Rows matching on CDR3 protein sequence are summarized as one entry with the most common DNA and genes. The V and J calls shown here were made by TCRdb, not taken from the authors' results. The table for this sample lists about 50,000 distinct CDR3 sequences; around 5.8% of them were counted only once. In total, the top ten clones hold about 1.3% of the sample.

Sorted-subset TCR libraries were prepared from around 1 million sorted CD4+ or CD8+ T cells. Multiple sclerosis patients were enrolled in a US clinical protocol under which disease progression was evaluated by magnetic resonance imaging. Peripheral blood was subjected to Ficoll-Hypaque density gradient centrifugation to isolate PBMCs, which were then cryopreserved in liquid nitrogen. The study also sequenced paired sorted CD4+ and CD8+ subsets from healthy controls, HAM/TSP patients and MS patients. This clonotype came up many times. Its target antigen remains unknown. Base quality data are lacking; no much larger clone is found one base away.

This TCR was recovered from a young woman with multiple sclerosis. Source material: CD4+ T cells from blood. The chain links TRBV12-3 or TRBV12-4 with TRBJ1-1, with 8 middle bases fitting TRBD1. The CDR3 protein is CASSWTGLNTEAFF. The DNA sequence follows: TGTGCCAGCAGTTGGACAGGGCTGAACACTGAAGCTTTCTTT.